This TCR beta chain was identified in a study of blood T cell repertoires in COVID-19. Original processing notes: How many nucleated cells were present was estimated from reference gene primer amplification. The table came from immunoSEQ multiplex PCR; TCRdb's copy has only in-frame clones and leaves some out. The V and J calls and clone size are taken from that table; D and trimming were inferred from the DNA. The data show approximately 230,000 clones, less than 85% seen once. Germline CDR1 SGHAT, CDR2 FQDESV (reference sequence). After removal of 5 bases from V and 2 bases from J, the junction contained 9 bases not matched to a gene. The CDR3 loop spans 15 amino acids.

The sequencing input was peripheral blood. J is TRBJ2-7 and V is TRBV11-1; 7 positions agree with TRBD1. This TCR was sampled from a woman at least 80 years old with active or convalescent COVID-19. For the CDR3, the DNA is TGTGCCAGCAGCCACCGGACAGGACCCCCCTACGAGCAGTACTTC. It is translated as CASSHRTGPPYEQYF.